Listed below are T cell receptor beta chains from one sample, sequenced in a study of tumor-infiltrating lymphocytes in glioblastoma multiforme. TCRdb analysed the multiplex PCR reads with MiXCR anew, one entry per CDR3 protein. The sample consists of around 9,300 distinct CDR3 sequences, 74% of them appearing once. Material: brain tumor tissue. These receptors all stem from a male donor with glioblastoma. Each CDR3 is given with its conserved first and last residue. A D gene is named only where the DNA matches it firmly. Clone size is given for some rows only: seen once, a few or many times, or a class if the clone is expanded.

>TRBJ2-3|TRBD1|.|14|TRBV5-1
CASTTGQGTDTQYF
TGCGCCAGCACGACCGGACAGGGCACAGATACGCAGTATTTT
>TRBJ2-1|.|.|13|TRBV11-3
CTSSLNIRNEQFF
TGTACCAGCAGCTTAAATATTCGCAATGAGCAGTTCTTC
>TRBJ2-3|TRBD2|.|17|TRBV11-2
CASSLVDAGEWADTQYF
TGTGCCAGCAGCTTAGTTGATGCGGGAGAGTGGGCAGATACGCAGTATTTT
>TRBJ1-2|.|.|12|TRBV20-1
CSAIWAMDGYTF
TGCAGTGCTATATGGGCCATGGATGGCTACACCTTC
>TRBJ1-2|.|.|16|TRBV28
CASSTPRQDTNYGYTF
TGTGCCAGCAGCACTCCAAGACAGGACACGAACTATGGCTACACCTTC
>TRBJ2-7|.|few|12|TRBV6-1
CASKTGYDEQYF
TGTGCCAGCAAAACAGGCTACGACGAGCAGTACTTC
>TRBJ2-1|.|.|16|TRBV11-2
CASSLGPPIVHNEQFF
TGTGCCAGCAGCTTAGGCCCCCCTATCGTGCACAATGAGCAGTTCTTC
>TRBJ1-1|.|medium-sized|14|TRBV11-2
CASSLTPMNTEAFF
TGTGCCAGCAGCTTGACACCCATGAACACTGAAGCTTTCTTT
>TRBJ2-3|.|.|12|TRBV11-3
CAGSLGEYTQYF
TGTGCCGGCAGCCTAGGAGAATATACGCAGTATTTT
>TRBJ2-7|.|.|15|TRBV11-2
CASSIFSLTLYEQYF
TGTGCCAGCAGCATCTTTAGCCTAACACTATACGAGCAGTACTTC
>TRBJ2-1|.|.|15|TRBV11-2
CSSSLDRETINERFF
TGTTCCAGCAGCTTAGATCGGGAGACCATCAATGAGCGGTTCTTC
>TRBJ2-7|.|.|14|TRBV12-3/TRBV12-4
CASSGQEVSGEQYF
TGTGCCAGCTCAGGACAGGAGGTTAGCGGCGAGCAGTACTTC
>TRBJ2-4|.|once|15|TRBV6-1
CASSDGILAKNIQYF
TGTGCCAGCAGTGACGGTATCTTAGCCAAAAACATTCAGTACTTC
>TRBJ2-7|.|.|13|TRBV12-3/TRBV12-4
CASRDGRNYEQYF
TGTGCCAGCAGAGATGGCCGGAACTACGAGCAGTACTTC
>TRBJ2-7|.|.|13|TRBV4-1
CASSRTTDEEQYF
TGCGCCAGCAGCAGGACTACCGATGAAGAGCAATACTTC
>TRBJ2-7|.|.|14|TRBV6-5
CASSPEVLSYEQYF
TGTGCCAGCAGCCCCGAAGTACTCTCCTACGAGCAGTACTTC
>TRBJ2-1|.|.|14|TRBV20-1
CSARRVTGYNEQFF
TGCAGTGCTAGACGAGTGACAGGTTACAATGAGCAGTTCTTC
>TRBJ2-3|TRBD2|.|17|TRBV4-2
CASSQEWASGTTDTQYF
TGTGCCAGCAGCCAAGAGTGGGCTAGCGGGACCACAGATACGCAGTATTTT
>TRBJ1-4|.|.|17|TRBV20-1
CSARDGSGVSTNGKLFF
TGCAGTGCTAGAGATGGGTCAGGGGTCTCAACTAATGGAAAACTGTTTTTT
>TRBJ2-3|TRBD2|.|13|TRBV10-3
CAIRSRETDTQYF
TGTGCCATCAGATCGCGGGAGACAGATACGCAGTATTTT
>TRBJ1-1|.|.|13|TRBV11-2
CASTLGGLTEAFF
TGTGCCAGCACCCTCGGCGGGCTCACTGAAGCTTTCTTT
>TRBJ1-1|.|.|12|TRBV20-1
CSAGGGAGEAFF
TGCAGTGCTGGGGGGGGGGCGGGCGAAGCTTTCTTT
>TRBJ2-7|.|few|15|TRBV11-2
CASNFSSLALYEQYF
TGTGCCAGTAATTTCTCTAGCCTAGCACTATACGAGCAGTACTTC
>TRBJ2-5|TRBD2|.|16|TRBV11-2
CASSTPGLAGAETQYF
TGTGCCAGCAGCACCCCGGGACTAGCGGGAGCGGAGACCCAGTACTTC
>TRBJ2-3|.|.|14|TRBV20-1
CSALTYISTDTRYF
TGCAGCGCTCTTACCTACATAAGCACAGATACGCGGTATTTT
>TRBJ2-1|.|.|12|TRBV20-1
CSARDMGNEQFF
TGCAGTGCTAGAGATATGGGGAATGAGCAGTTCTTC
>TRBJ1-1|.|many|18|TRBV7-4
CASSQGAVRGPGGTEAFF
TGTGCCAGCAGCCAAGGAGCCGTCAGGGGCCCGGGTGGCACTGAAGCTTTCTTT
>TRBJ2-2|.|once|13|TRBV29-1
CSVAQENTGELFF
TGCAGCGTTGCACAGGAGAACACCGGGGAGCTGTTTTTT
>TRBJ1-5|.|.|12|TRBV30
CSWSVGNQPQHF
TGCTCCTGGAGTGTGGGTAATCAGCCCCAGCATTTT